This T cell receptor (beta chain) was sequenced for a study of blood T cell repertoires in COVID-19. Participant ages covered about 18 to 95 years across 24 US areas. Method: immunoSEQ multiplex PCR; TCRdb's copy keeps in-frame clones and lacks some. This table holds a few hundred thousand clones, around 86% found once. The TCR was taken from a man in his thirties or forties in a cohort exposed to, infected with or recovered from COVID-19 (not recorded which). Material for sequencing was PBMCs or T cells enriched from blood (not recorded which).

DNA of the CDR3: TGTGCCAGCAGCCAAGGAACAGGGCCAGAGACCCAGTACTTC. Translation: CASSQGTGPETQYF. J is TRBJ2-5 and V is TRBV3-1 (or the pseudogene TRBV3-2); possibly TRBD1 for D (6 bases). Trimming stripped 1 base from V and 4 bases from J, with 10 bases between. Germline-derived CDR1 and CDR2 are LGHDT and YNNKEL (reference sequence). This CDR3 is built from 14 residues.